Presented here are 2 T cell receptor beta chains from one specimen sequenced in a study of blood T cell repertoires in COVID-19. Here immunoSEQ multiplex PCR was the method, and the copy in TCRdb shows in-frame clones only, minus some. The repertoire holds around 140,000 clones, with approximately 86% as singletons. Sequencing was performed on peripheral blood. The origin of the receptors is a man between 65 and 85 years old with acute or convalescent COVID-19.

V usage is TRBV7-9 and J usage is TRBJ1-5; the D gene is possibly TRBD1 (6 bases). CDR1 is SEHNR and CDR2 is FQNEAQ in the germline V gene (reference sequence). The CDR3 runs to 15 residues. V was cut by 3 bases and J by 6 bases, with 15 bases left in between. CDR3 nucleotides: TGTGCCAGCAGCTTGGGTACAGGGAGGGGTCAGCCCCAGCATTTT. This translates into CASSLGTGRGQPQHF.

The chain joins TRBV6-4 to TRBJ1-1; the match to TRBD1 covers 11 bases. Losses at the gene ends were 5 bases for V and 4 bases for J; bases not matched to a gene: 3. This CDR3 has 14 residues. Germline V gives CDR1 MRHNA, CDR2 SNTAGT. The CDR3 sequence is CASSRTGGGTEAFF. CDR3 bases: TGTGCCAGCAGTAGGACAGGGGGCGGCACTGAAGCTTTCTTT.